One T cell receptor (beta chain) is described in this entry. No antigen is known for it. V gives up 5 bases and J gives up 5 bases, and the segment between their germline ends measures 16 bases. The germline V gene (reference sequence) supplies CDR1 GTSNPN and CDR2 SVGIG. The CDR3 sequence holds 14 residues, the cysteine and phenylalanine included. Of the read, only the CDR3 DNA is kept; its 42 bases are in frame from base 1. This entry belongs to a study of cytomegalovirus exposure and HLA in healthy donors listed by TCRdb under 2017. Regarding the complete study: An earlier analysis of several hundred of the donors reported 250 to 350 Gb of sequence data and around 110 million unique TCR beta sequences obtained from about 180 million T cells. Genome-wide SNP genotypes for about 65% of the 666 donors were used in a later genetic analysis, which treated that subset as a discovery cohort. Using immunosequencing, the study profiled T cell repertoires from approximately 700 subjects and related those repertoires to cytomegalovirus serostatus. Rather than using new phenotypic data, the later analysis identified candidate immune exposures from TCR beta sequences and from how often those sequences occurred across donors. Roughly five DR-DQ haplotypes were treated as single units for association and clustering because of strong linkage in the cohort. All discovery cohort repertoires had been generated on a single sequencing platform. The study aimed to test whether signatures of past pathogen exposure could be identified by cataloging public T cell receptors. A separate validation cohort of about 110 different subjects was used in addition to the 666-subject first cohort. High-throughput TCR immunosequencing, statistical association of individual TCRs with disease status, and machine learning were combined to predict cytomegalovirus infection status. Typing coverage varied by locus: about 620-630 donors for A, B, C, DRB1 and DQB1; roughly 560 for DQA1; more than 600 for DPA1; about 450 for DPB1. About 310 gigabases of sequencing data and approximately 85 million unique TCR sequences were included in an early release covering 500 to 750 HLA-typed donors. In an earlier analysis of roughly 580 of the donors, high-throughput TCR beta sequencing was used to judge whether each TCR beta V gene segment behaved as functional or pseudogenic. Among approximately 370 genotyped donors of the cohort, an average of about 240,000 unique TCR beta nucleotide sequences was sequenced per donor, of which about 20% were non-productive. Class I and class II HLA loci were covered by the typing at four-digit resolution. Of the roughly 400 genotyped donors, 65% to 90% fell in the genetic ancestry cluster associated with self-reported Caucasian donors. A later analysis re-analyzed previously published TCR beta repertoires from roughly 600 donors and added high-resolution HLA genotyping to study TCR occurrence patterns. Alongside the repertoire data, information on donor age, sex, ethnicity and CMV serostatus was compiled. What the research found in general, with its limitations: A further reported finding was that TCR beta sequences accurately predicted the HLA-A and HLA-B alleles for most subjects in the first cohort. In a later analysis, TCR association rates were found to vary across HLA loci, with the most associated TCRs seen for DRB1 alleles and the fewest for HLA-C alleles. HLA typing was unavailable for some donors at each locus, so association tests used only the typed subset. A later analysis reported that several top co-occurrence clusters appeared linked to parvovirus B19, influenza, CMV and Epstein-Barr virus. Broadly in line with IMGT annotations, most TCR beta V segments showed up in productive rearrangements about 87% or about 30% of the time in an earlier analysis of under 700 of the donors. In vitro tests confirmed that three of the cytomegalovirus-associated TCR beta chains recognize cytomegalovirus antigens. Immune exposure information for the cohort was limited to CMV serostatus. A cluster of highly shared sequence variants was judged likely to represent a technical artifact of the sequencing pipeline. Compared with the approximately 720-donor mean, donors in an Asian-associated ancestry cluster had fewer N-insertions in productive TCRs, according to a later genetic analysis. In both the original and validation cohorts, the classifier was reported to diagnose cytomegalovirus status with high specificity and sensitivity. At a false discovery rate of 0.05, a later analysis linked about 17,000 TCR beta sequences to specific HLA alleles. In a later analysis, most CMV-associated TCR beta chains were found to appear HLA-restricted, with HLA associations seemingly driven largely by CMV exposure. Strong co-occurrence of HLA alleles, especially DR and DQ, made assigning TCR associations to individual alleles difficult. The earlier analysis of almost 600 of the donors excluded 15 to 20 rarely observed V segments, including chromosome 9 orphons, because counts were too low. V-gene and J-gene trimming of TCR beta chains was associated with a missense DCLRE1C variant in a later genetic analysis, and the association was replicated in an independent cohort. It was suggested by the authors that the approach could potentially be generalized to other disease states and immunological phenotypes. Compared with equally common non-associated chains, HLA-associated TCR beta chains in a later analysis were more clonally expanded and had lower generation probabilities. The study gave a list of around 170 TCR beta chains associated with cytomegalovirus. Some IMGT-functional V segments, including TRBV6-2 and TRBV6-3, could not be told apart with the 87-base-pair reads, so those segments were excluded. Linkage disequilibrium might explain the correlated functional status among segregating V segments, but an unknown experimental factor could not be excluded. The presence/absence analyses assumed that sequencing depth was roughly uniform across donors, and that assumption may not be true. While some public TCRs were present in many individuals, most TCR sequences turned up only very rarely across donors. This cohort had only TCR beta chains sequenced, and the lack of alpha or paired-chain data limited which features could be detected.

The cohort was made up of approximately 670 healthy bone marrow donors. At the time of sampling, all cohort members were nominally healthy, though unrecorded immune exposures were likely present. The donor tested CMV seronegative, placing the donor among the 350 to 400 seronegative members of the cohort. Each donor provided a peripheral blood sample, and peripheral blood mononuclear cells were used for TCR beta sequencing. The Qiagen DNeasy Blood Extraction Kit was used to extract genomic DNA from the blood cell samples. Receptors were amplified or captured by the immunoSEQ multiplex PCR assay. For the multiplex PCR, a mixture combining 60 forward primers for TCR Vbeta segments and 13 reverse primers for TCR Jbeta segments was used. A multiplex PCR assay on genomic DNA amplified the CDR3 region of rearranged TCR beta genes. On the Illumina HiSeq System, the amplified TCR beta libraries were sequenced as 87-base-pair reads. The original methods were these. A later analysis counted some 80 million unique TCR beta chains across the 650 to 700 repertoires, and some 11 million of these chains were shared by at least two donors. To remove PCR and sequencing errors, raw reads were error-corrected and collapsed into unique sequences using a nearest-neighbor algorithm that merged closely related sequences. Alignment of CDR3 sequences to IMGT reference sequences was used to assign V, D and J gene segments. For a sequence to be retained, at least a six-nucleotide match to both a V gene segment and a J gene segment was required. Rearrangements were called productive when the CDR3 lacked stop codons and stayed in frame with V and J; all others were non-productive. Following IMGT convention, CDR3 was defined as the stretch from the second conserved V-encoded cysteine up to the conserved J-encoded phenylalanine. The earlier analysis of 500 to 750 of the donors excluded any sequence lacking an unambiguous match to a single V gene segment. In an earlier analysis of a few hundred of the donors, V segments were called functional above 56.7% productive rearrangements and were called segregating when the between-donor standard deviation exceeded 5%. A statistical classification framework was developed to diagnose cytomegalovirus status using the catalog of TCR beta chain sequences. In a later analysis, V and J genes were assigned by comparing TCR nucleotide sequences against IMGT/GENE-DB human TR gene sequences. A later analysis assigned CDR3 sequences and most-parsimonious VDJ recombination scenarios with the TCRdist pipeline. A later analysis defined each TCR beta chain by its CDR3 amino acid sequence plus V-gene family, and excluded reads lacking a unique V-gene family. In a later analysis, 500 to 700 highly shared, low-generation-probability nucleotide sequences were removed to address suspected cross-contamination and a sequencing artifact. In a later analysis, a clonal expansion index was calculated for each public chain from normalized within-repertoire ranks of inferred template counts. In a later analysis, generation probabilities were computed using a VDJ recombination model fitted to out-of-frame rearrangements, and the results were checked against IGoR. In a later analysis, hypergeometric tests were used to score TCR-TCR, TCR-HLA and TCR-CMV co-occurrence, with a repertoire-size bias correction applied to TCR pairs. A later analysis estimated false discovery rates by permuting HLA or CMV assignments 20 times. In a later analysis, co-occurring TCRs were grouped with DBSCAN, and TCRdist sequence similarity was added when clustering was performed within HLA-allele-positive subsets. Co-occurrence clustering excluded repertoires with fewer than 30,000 or more than 120,000 public chains, plus five with anomalous nucleotide sharing. TCRdb retrieved this table from immuneACCESS and kept in-frame rearrangements only. Not all clones are present; in checked studies, unresolved V genes account for under half, and no reason is known for the remainder. V, J and clone size reflect that table, while D and trimming were determined from the DNA. The sample's table lists a count of some 130,000 clones. The top ten clonotypes cover around 1.6% of the sample.

The sequence is built from TRBV30 and TRBJ1-3; 6 matching bases give a weak D call of TRBD1. The source of this sequence is a man aged 18 to 30 in good health and CMV-seronegative. The sample was PBMCs. The nucleotides read TGTGCCTGGGGCACGGGACATTCAAGAAACACCATATATTTT. It translates as CAWGTGHSRNTIYF.